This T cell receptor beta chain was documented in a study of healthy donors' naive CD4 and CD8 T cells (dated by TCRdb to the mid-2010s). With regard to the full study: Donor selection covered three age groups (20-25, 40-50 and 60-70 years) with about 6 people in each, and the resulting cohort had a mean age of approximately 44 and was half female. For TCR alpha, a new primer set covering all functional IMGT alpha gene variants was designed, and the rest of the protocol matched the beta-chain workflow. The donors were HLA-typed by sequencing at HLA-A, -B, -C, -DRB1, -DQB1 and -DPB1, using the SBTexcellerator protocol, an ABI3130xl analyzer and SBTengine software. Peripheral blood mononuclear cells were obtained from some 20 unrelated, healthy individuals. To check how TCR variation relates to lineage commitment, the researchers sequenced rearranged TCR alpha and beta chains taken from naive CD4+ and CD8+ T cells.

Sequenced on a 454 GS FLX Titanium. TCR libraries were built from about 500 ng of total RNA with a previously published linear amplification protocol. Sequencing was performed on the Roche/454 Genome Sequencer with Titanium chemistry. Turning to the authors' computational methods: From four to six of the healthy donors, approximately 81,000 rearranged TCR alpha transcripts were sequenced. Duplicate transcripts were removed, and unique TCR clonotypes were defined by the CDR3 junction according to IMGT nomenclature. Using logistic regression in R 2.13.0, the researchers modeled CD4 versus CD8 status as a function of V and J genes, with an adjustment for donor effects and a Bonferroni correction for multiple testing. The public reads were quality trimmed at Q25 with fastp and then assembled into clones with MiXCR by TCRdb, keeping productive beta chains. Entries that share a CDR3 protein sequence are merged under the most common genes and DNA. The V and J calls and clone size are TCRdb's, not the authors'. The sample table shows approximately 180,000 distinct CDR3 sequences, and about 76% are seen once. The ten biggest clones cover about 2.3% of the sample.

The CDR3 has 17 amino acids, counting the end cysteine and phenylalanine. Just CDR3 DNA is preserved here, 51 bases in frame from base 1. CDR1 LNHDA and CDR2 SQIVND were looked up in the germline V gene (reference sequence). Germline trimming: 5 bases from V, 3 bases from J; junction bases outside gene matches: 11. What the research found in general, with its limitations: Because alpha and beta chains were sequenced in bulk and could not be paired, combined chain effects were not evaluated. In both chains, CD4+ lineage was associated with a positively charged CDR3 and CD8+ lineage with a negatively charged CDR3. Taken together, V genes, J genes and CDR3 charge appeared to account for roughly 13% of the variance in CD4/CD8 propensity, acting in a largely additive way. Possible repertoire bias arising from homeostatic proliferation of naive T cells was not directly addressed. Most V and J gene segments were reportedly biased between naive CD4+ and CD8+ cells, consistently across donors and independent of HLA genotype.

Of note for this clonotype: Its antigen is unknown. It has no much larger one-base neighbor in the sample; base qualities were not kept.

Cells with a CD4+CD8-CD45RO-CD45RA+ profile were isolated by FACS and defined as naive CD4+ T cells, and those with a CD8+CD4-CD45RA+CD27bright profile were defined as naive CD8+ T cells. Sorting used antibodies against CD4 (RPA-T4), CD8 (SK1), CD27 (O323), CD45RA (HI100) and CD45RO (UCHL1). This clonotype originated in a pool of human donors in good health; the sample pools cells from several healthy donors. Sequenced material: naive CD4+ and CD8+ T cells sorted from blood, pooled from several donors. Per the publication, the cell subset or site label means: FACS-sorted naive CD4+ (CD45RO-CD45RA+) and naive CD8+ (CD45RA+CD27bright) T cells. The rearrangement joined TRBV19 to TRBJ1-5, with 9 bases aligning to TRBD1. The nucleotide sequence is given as TGTGCCAGTAGTGCTCCGATCGGGACAGGGATCAATCAGCCCCAGCATTTT. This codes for CASSAPIGTGINQPQHF.